The present TCR beta chain was sequenced within a study of cytomegalovirus exposure and HLA in healthy donors. In the study overall: Out of about 180 million T cells, an earlier analysis found about 100 million unique TCR beta sequences in total. Study-wide results and caveats: Indistinguishability led to the exclusion of some V segments, TRBV6-2 and TRBV6-3 included.

Note on this clone: Its antigen is as yet unknown.

This PCR relied on a set of 60 Vbeta primers and 13 Jbeta primers. Clones were read by immunoSEQ multiplex PCR, and TCRdb kept only the in-frame ones, dropping some. Among over 40,000 clones listed, roughly nine tenths were seen once. V dropped 10 bases and J dropped 1; count of bases not matched to a gene: 12. CDR1 and CDR2 (germline): LNHDA, SQIVND (reference sequence). The CDR3 is 15 residues long. Sample: PBMCs. The chain couples TRBV19 to TRBJ2-5; 7 bases are shared with TRBD1. This receptor was identified in a woman in her thirties or forties in good health and CMV-seropositive. The DNA of the CDR3 is TGTGCCACGACATCACAGGGGTTGGCCCAAGAGACCCAGTACTTC. It is translated as CATTSQGLAQETQYF.